The 2 T cell receptor beta chains listed next were all sequenced from one sample in a study of shared clonotypes between healthy human individuals. Using immunoSEQ multiplex PCR, the repertoire was profiled, and TCRdb retains in-frame clones only, with some absent. The data hold 2 million to 2.5 million clones, with almost 96% observed a single time. The source material was naive CD4+ T cells sorted from blood. Subset specified: CD45RA+ positively selected. Every receptor here comes from a young man in good health.

The chain has TRBV25-1 and TRBJ1-4; no definite D call. The CDR3 loop spans 11 amino acids. Germline V gives CDR1 MGHDK, CDR2 SYGVNS. The V end was cut by 5 bases, the J end by 4 bases, with 2 bases between. DNA for the CDR3: TGTGCCAGCAGTTTTAATGAAAAACTGTTTTTT. Protein product: CASSFNEKLFF.

The V and J genes are TRBV9 and TRBJ2-2; the D gene is possibly TRBD2 (5 bases). V was clipped by 1 base and J by 0 bases, with 10 bases between them. The CDR3 contains 16 residues. Germline CDR1 and CDR2: SGDLS and YYNGEE. The CDR3 loop reads CASSVLASPNTGELFF. The CDR3 region has the DNA TGTGCCAGCAGCGTATTAGCGAGTCCGAACACCGGGGAGCTGTTTTTT.